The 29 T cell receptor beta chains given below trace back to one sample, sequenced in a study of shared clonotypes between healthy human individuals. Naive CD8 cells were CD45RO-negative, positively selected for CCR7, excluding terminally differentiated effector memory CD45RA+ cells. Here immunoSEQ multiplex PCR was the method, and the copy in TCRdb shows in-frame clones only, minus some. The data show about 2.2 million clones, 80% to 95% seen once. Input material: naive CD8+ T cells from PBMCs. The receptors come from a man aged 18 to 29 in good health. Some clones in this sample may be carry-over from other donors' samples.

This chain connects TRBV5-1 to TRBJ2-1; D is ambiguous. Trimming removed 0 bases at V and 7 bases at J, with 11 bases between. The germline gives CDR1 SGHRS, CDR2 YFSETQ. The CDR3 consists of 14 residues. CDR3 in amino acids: CASSLGTAENEQFF. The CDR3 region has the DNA TGCGCCAGCAGCTTGGGAACGGCTGAGAATGAGCAGTTCTTC.

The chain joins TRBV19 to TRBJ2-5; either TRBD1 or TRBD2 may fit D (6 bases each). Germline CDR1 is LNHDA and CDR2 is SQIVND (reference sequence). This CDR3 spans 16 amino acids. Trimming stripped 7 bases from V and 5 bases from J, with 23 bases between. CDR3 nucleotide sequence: TGTGCCAGTACCCCAAGACCCGGGGGCCGCGGGGAGACCCAGTACTTC. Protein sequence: CASTPRPGGRGETQYF.

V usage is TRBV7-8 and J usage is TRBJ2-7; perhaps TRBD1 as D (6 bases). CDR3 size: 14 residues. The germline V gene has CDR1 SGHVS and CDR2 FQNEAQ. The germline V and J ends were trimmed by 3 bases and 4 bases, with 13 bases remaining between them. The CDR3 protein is CASSFRTVNYEQYF. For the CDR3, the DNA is TGTGCCAGCAGCTTCCGGACAGTAAATTACGAGCAGTACTTC.

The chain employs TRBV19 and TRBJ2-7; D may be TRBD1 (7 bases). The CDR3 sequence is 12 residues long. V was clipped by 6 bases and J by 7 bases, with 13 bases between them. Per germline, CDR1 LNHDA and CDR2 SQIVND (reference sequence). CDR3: CASSYRGGEQYF. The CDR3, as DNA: TGTGCCAGTAGCTACAGGGGAGGTGAGCAGTACTTC.

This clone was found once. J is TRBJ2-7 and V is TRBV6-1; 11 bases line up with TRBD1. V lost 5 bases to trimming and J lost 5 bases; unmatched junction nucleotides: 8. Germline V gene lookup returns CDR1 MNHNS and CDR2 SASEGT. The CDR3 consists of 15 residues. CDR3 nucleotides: TGTGCCAGCAGTCCCCGGACAGGGGGCCGCGACGAGCAGTACTTC. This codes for CASSPRTGGRDEQYF.

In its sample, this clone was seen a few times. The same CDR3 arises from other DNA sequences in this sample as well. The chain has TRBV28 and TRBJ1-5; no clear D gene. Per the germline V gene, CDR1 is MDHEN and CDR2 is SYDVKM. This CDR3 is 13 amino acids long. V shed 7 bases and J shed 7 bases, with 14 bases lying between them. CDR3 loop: CASTLGAGQPQHF. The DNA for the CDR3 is TGTGCCAGCACCCTCGGAGCGGGCCAGCCCCAGCATTTT.

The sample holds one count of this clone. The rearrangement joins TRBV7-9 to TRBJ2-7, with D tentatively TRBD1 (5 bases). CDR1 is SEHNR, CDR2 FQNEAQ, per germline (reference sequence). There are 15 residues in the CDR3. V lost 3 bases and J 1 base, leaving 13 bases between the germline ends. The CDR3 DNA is TGTGCCAGCAGCTTCGGACACGGCAATTCCTACGAGCAGTACTTC. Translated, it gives CASSFGHGNSYEQYF.

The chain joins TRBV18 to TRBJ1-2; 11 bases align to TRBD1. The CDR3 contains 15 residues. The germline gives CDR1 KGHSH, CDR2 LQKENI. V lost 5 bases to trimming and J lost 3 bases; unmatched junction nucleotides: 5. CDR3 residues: CASSSGTGGDYGYTF. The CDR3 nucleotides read TGTGCCAGCTCATCCGGGACAGGGGGTGACTATGGCTACACCTTC. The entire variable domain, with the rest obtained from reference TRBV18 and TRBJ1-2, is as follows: NAGVMQNPRHLVRRRGQEARLRCSPMKGHSHVYWYRQLPEEGLKFMVYLQKENIIDESGMPKERFSAEFPKEGPSILRIQQVVRGDSAAYFCASSSGTGGDYGYTFGSGTRLTVV.

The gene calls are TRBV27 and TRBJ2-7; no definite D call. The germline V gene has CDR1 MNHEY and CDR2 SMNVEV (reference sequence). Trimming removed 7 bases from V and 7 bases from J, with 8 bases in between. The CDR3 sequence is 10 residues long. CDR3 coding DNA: TGTGCCAGCAACCTCTGGGAGCAGTACTTC. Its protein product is CASNLWEQYF.

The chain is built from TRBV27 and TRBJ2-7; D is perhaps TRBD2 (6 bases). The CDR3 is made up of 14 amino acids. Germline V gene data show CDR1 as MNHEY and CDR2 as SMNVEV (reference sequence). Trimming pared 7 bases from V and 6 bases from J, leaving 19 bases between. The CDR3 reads CASTLPGGWGEQYF. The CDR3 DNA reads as TGTGCCAGCACCCTTCCCGGAGGGTGGGGCGAGCAGTACTTC.

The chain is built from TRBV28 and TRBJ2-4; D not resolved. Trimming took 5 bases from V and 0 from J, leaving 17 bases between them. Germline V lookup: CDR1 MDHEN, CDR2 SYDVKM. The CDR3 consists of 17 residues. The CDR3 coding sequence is TGTGCCAGCAGTATGTCTAGTGGAATTCTAGCCAAAAACATTCAGTACTTC. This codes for CASSMSSGILAKNIQYF.

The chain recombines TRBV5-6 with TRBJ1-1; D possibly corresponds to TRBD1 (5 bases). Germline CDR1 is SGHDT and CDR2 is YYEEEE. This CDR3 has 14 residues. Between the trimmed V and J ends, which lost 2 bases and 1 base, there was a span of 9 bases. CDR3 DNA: TGTGCCAGCAGCTTCTCCAGGGCGAACACTGAAGCTTTCTTT. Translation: CASSFSRANTEAFF. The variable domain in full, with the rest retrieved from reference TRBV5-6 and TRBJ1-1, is DAGVTQSPTHLIKTRGQQVTLRCSPKSGHDTVSWYQQALGQGPQFIFQYYEEEERQRGNFPDRFSGHQFPNYSSELNVNALLLGDSALYLCASSFSRANTEAFFGQGTRLTVV.

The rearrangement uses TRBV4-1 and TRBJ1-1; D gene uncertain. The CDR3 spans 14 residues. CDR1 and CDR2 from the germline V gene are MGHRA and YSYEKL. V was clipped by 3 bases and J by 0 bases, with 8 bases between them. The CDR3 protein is CASSQRGVNTEAFF. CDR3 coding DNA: TGCGCCAGCAGCCAGCGGGGAGTGAACACTGAAGCTTTCTTT.

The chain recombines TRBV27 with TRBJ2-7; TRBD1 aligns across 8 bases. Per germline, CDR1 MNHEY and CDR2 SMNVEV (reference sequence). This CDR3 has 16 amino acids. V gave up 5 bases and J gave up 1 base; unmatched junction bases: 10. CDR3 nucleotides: TGTGCCAGCAGTCCTCGGACAGGGTACCTTTCCTACGAGCAGTACTTC. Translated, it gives CASSPRTGYLSYEQYF.

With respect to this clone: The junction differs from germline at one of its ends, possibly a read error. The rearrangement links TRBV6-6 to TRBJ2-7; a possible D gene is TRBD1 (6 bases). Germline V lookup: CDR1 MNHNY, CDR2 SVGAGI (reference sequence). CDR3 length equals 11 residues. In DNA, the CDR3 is TGTGCCAGCAGACAGGGAGTGTCTGCTTGTTTC. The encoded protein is CASRQGVSACF.

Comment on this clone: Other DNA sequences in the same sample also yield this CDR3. This CDR3 is CASSLAGTPYEQYF. CDR3 bases: TGTGCCAGCAGTTTAGCCGGGACTCCCTACGAGCAGTACTTC. V and J are TRBV27 and TRBJ2-7; D might be TRBD2 (6 bases). Trimming took 2 bases from V and 2 from J, leaving 10 bases between them. This CDR3 is built from 14 residues. Germline V gene data show CDR1 as MNHEY and CDR2 as SMNVEV (reference sequence).

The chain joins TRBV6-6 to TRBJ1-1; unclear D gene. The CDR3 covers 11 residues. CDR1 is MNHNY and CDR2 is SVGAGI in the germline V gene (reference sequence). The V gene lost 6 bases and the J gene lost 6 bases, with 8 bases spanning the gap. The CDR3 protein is CASSPGSEAFF. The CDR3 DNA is TGTGCCAGCAGCCCCGGGTCTGAAGCTTTCTTT.

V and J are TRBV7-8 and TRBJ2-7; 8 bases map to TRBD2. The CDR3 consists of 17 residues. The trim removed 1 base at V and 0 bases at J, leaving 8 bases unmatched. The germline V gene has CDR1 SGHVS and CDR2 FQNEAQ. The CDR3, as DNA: TGTGCCAGCAGCTTAGATCCTAGCGGGTGGAGCTCCTACGAGCAGTACTTC. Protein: CASSLDPSGWSSYEQYF.

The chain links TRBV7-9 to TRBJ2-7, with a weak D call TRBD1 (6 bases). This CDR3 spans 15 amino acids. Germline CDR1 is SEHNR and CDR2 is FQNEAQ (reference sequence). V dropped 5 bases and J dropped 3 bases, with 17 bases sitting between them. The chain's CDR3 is CASSPRTDHDYEQYF. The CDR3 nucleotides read TGTGCCAGCAGCCCGAGGACAGATCACGACTACGAGCAGTACTTC.

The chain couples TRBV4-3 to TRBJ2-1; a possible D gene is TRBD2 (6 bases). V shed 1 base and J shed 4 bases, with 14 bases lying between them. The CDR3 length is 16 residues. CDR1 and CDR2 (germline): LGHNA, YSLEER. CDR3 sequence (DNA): TGCGCCAGCAGCCAAGCCGTAAGCGGGCCATACAATGAGCAGTTCTTC. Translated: CASSQAVSGPYNEQFF.

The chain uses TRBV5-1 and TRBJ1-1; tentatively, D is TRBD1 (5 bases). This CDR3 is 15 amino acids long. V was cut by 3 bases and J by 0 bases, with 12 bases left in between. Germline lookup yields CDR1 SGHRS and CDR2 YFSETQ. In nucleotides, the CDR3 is TGCGCCAGCAGCTACGACAGTTCCATGAACACTGAAGCTTTCTTT. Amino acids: CASSYDSSMNTEAFF.

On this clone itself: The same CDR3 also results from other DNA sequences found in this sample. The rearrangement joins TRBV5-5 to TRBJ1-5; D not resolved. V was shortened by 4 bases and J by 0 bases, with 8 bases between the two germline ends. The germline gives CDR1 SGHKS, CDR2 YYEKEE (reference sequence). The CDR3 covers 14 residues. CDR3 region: CASSLGYSNQPQHF. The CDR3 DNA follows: TGTGCCAGCAGCCTGGGGTATAGCAATCAGCCCCAGCATTTT.

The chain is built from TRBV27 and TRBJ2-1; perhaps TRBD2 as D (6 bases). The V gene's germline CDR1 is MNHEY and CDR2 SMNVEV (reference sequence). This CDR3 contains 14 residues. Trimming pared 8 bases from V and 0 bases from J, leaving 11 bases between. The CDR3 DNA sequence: TGTGCCAGCGCCGGACTACGCTCCTACAATGAGCAGTTCTTC. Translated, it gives CASAGLRSYNEQFF.

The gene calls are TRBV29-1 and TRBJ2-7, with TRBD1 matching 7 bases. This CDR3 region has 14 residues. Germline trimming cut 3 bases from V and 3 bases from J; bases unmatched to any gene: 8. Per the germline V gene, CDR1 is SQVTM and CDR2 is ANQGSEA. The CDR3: CSVESQGDLYEQYF. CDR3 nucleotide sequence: TGCAGCGTTGAGTCGCAGGGGGATCTCTACGAGCAGTACTTC.

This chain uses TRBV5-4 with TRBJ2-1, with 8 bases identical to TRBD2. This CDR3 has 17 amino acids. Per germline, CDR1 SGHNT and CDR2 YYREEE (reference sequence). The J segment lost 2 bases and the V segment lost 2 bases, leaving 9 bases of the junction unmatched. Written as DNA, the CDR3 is TGTGCCAGCAGCTTTCGGGCGGGAGGCCCCACCTACAATGAGCAGTTCTTC. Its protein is CASSFRAGGPTYNEQFF.

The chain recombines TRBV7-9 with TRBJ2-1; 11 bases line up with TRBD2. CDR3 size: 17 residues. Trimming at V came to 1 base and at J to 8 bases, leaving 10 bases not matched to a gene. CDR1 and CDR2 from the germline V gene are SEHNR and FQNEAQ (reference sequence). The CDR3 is CASSLGIRLAGIDEQFF. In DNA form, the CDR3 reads TGTGCCAGCAGCTTAGGGATAAGACTAGCGGGAATCGATGAGCAGTTCTTC.

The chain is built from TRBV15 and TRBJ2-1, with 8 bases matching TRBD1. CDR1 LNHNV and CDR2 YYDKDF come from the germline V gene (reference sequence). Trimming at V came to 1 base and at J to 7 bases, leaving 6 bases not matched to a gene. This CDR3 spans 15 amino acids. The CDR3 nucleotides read TGTGCCACCAGCAGAGCATCAGGGGGCATGAATGAGCAGTTCTTC. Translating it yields CATSRASGGMNEQFF.

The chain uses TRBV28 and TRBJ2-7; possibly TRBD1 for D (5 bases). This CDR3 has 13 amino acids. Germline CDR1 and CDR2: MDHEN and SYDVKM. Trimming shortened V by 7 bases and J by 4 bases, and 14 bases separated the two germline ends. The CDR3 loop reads CASNSRTSYEQYF. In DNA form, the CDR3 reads TGTGCCAGCAACTCCAGGACATCGTACGAGCAGTACTTC. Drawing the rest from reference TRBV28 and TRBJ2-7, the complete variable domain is DVKVTQSSRYLVKRTGEKVFLECVQDMDHENMFWYRQDPGLGLRLIYFSYDVKMKEKGDIPEGYSVSREKKERFSLILESASTNQTSMYLCASNSRTSYEQYFGPGTRLTVT.

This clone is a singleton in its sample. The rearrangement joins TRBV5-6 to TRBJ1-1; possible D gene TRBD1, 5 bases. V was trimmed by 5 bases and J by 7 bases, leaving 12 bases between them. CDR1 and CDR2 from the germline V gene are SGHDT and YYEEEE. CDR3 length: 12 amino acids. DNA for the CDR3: TGTGCCAGCAGATCGGGGGGGATTGAAGCTTTCTTT. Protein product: CASRSGGIEAFF.